The 32 T cell receptor beta chains presented below share a single source sample, sequenced in a study of cytomegalovirus exposure and HLA in healthy donors. PCR primers comprised 60 Vbeta and 13 Jbeta primers. Some clones are missing from TCRdb's copy, which holds only in-frame ones; the method was immunoSEQ multiplex PCR. The top ten hold about 0.64% of the sample, which has 170,000 or so clones, 80% seen once. What was sequenced was PBMCs. The receptors were gathered from a boy under 18 in good health and CMV-seronegative.

The V call is TRBV6-1, the J call TRBJ1-1, with a weak D call TRBD1 (5 bases). This CDR3 region has 13 residues. V was trimmed by 5 bases and J by 1 base, leaving 8 bases between them. From germline, CDR1 is MNHNS and CDR2 SASEGT. For the CDR3, the DNA is TGTGCCAGCAGTCTTCAGGGGAACACTGAAGCTTTCTTT. It encodes CASSLQGNTEAFF.

The V call is TRBV7-9, the J call TRBJ1-1, with D uncertain. Germline values: CDR1 SEHNR, CDR2 FQNEAQ (reference sequence). Trimming cost V 8 bases and J 4 bases, with 26 bases left between them. The CDR3 extends over 17 amino acids. CDR3 nucleotides: TGTGCCAGCGGGTCCGGCGACTCATTCCGATCGAGCACTGAAGCTTTCTTT. Amino acids: CASGSGDSFRSSTEAFF.

The chain links TRBV6-5 to TRBJ2-1, with 11 bases that match TRBD2. This CDR3 contains 15 residues. V was pared by 6 bases and J by 6 bases, with 7 bases of the junction left unmatched. Germline V lookup: CDR1 MNHEY, CDR2 SVGAGI. Here the CDR3 reads CASSPILAGANEQFF. CDR3 sequence (DNA): TGTGCCAGCAGCCCTATACTAGCGGGGGCCAATGAGCAGTTCTTC.

The chain employs TRBV6-1 and TRBJ2-3; tentatively, D is TRBD2 (5 bases). The CDR3 consists of 13 residues. The germline gives CDR1 MNHNS, CDR2 SASEGT. Trimming stripped 7 bases from V and 3 bases from J, with 11 bases between. CDR3 region: CASTNRGTDTQYF. CDR3 nucleotide sequence: TGTGCCAGCACCAACCGAGGGACAGATACGCAGTATTTT.

The V gene is TRBV27, the J gene TRBJ1-2; possible D gene TRBD1, 5 bases. CDR3 length equals 13 residues. V lost 6 bases and J lost 8, with 16 bases in between. Germline V lookup: CDR1 MNHEY, CDR2 SMNVEV (reference sequence). The CDR3 sequence: CASSLGGVGGYTF. The CDR3 DNA follows: TGTGCCAGCAGCCTAGGAGGGGTGGGAGGCTACACCTTC.

The chain joins TRBV27 to TRBJ1-2, with a tentative D call TRBD1 (6 bases). V was trimmed by 4 bases and J by 10 bases, leaving 22 bases between them. This CDR3 has 15 amino acids. Germline assignment: CDR1 MNHEY and CDR2 SMNVEV (reference sequence). CDR3 nucleotides: TGTGCCAGCAGTTCCACAGGGACATTGCGGTCGGACTACACCTTC. Protein: CASSSTGTLRSDYTF.

This sequence joins TRBV9 and TRBJ2-2; TRBD1 matches at 7 bases. Per germline, CDR1 SGDLS and CDR2 YYNGEE. The ends lost 0 bases at V and 4 bases at J; junction bases unmatched: 3. CDR3 length equals 15 residues. The CDR3 reads CASSVGGQITGELFF. CDR3 bases: TGTGCCAGCAGCGTAGGGGGACAGATCACCGGGGAGCTGTTTTTT.

This clone was seen a handful of times. V is TRBV15 and J is TRBJ1-2, with D possibly TRBD1 on 5 matching bases. Trimming took off 5 bases at V and 4 bases at J, with 14 bases between the two ends. The CDR3 extends over 14 amino acids. The germline V gene has CDR1 LNHNV and CDR2 YYDKDF (reference sequence). The DNA of the CDR3 is TGTGCCACCAGCCGGGGGAACGAACCCTATGGCTACACCTTC. Translation: CATSRGNEPYGYTF.

This clone has just a few counts. This sample includes further DNA sequences coding for the same CDR3. This chain uses TRBV6-5 with TRBJ1-3; D remains unclear. This CDR3 comprises 13 residues. Germline V CDR1 and CDR2: MNHEY, SVGAGI. V lost 3 bases to trimming and J lost 2 bases, with 5 bases between them. The CDR3 protein is CASSYSPGNTIYF. The CDR3 DNA is TGTGCCAGCAGTTATAGCCCTGGAAACACCATATATTTT.

With regard to this clone: A read error may account for a junction end that differs from germline. V gene TRBV30 combines with J gene TRBJ1-2, with D unclear. The CDR3 is made up of 12 amino acids. Germline V gene lookup returns CDR1 GTSNPN and CDR2 SVGIG (reference sequence). For the CDR3, the DNA is TGTGCCTGGAGTGTGGGTCAAGACGGAGGGTCCTTC. Protein sequence: CAWSVGQDGGSF.

The V gene is TRBV19, the J gene TRBJ2-7, with D tentatively TRBD1 (5 bases). In germline, CDR1 is LNHDA, CDR2 SQIVND (reference sequence). Trimming pared 7 bases from V and 0 bases from J, leaving 10 bases between. The CDR3 sequence is 13 residues long. The CDR3 protein is CASKPGYSYEQYF. The CDR3 coding sequence is TGTGCCAGTAAGCCAGGGTACTCCTACGAGCAGTACTTC.

This chain uses TRBV15 with TRBJ1-5; D remains ambiguous. The germline CDR1 and CDR2 sequences are LNHNV and YYDKDF (reference sequence). CDR3 length: 14 amino acids. Trimming took 0 bases from V and 5 from J, leaving 8 bases between them. The CDR3 spells CATSRENADQPQHF. For the CDR3, the DNA is TGTGCCACCAGCAGAGAAAATGCGGATCAGCCCCAGCATTTT.

V and J are TRBV29-1 and TRBJ1-1, with 7 bases fitting TRBD1. V dropped 6 bases and J dropped 5; count of bases not matched to a gene: 12. The CDR3 is 14 residues long. CDR1 is SQVTM and CDR2 is ANQGSEA in the germline V gene. CDR3 protein: CSVAYQGVRTEAFF. The CDR3 DNA is TGCAGCGTAGCCTATCAGGGGGTTAGGACTGAAGCTTTCTTT.

The V gene is TRBV19, the J gene TRBJ1-1; possibly TRBD1 for D (5 bases). Germline CDR1 is LNHDA and CDR2 is SQIVND (reference sequence). The CDR3 has 15 amino acids. Trimming shortened V by 5 bases and J by 7 bases, and 20 bases separated the two germline ends. The CDR3 DNA follows: TGTGCCAGTAGTCCCCCCGGGAGGGGTTTTAGTGAAGCTTTCTTT. Translating it yields CASSPPGRGFSEAFF.

The chain uses TRBV19 and TRBJ1-1, with no clear D. Trimming took 3 bases from V and 3 from J, leaving 14 bases between them. Germline CDR1 and CDR2: LNHDA and SQIVND (reference sequence). This CDR3 is built from 15 residues. CDR3 in amino acids: CASSILEGQDTEAFF. The CDR3 nucleotides read TGTGCCAGTAGTATTTTAGAGGGTCAGGACACTGAAGCTTTCTTT.

This chain connects TRBV19 to TRBJ1-1; 7 bases fit TRBD1. The CDR3 length is 13 residues. The J segment lost 4 bases and the V segment lost 7 bases, leaving 6 bases of the junction unmatched. CDR1 and CDR2 from the germline V gene are LNHDA and SQIVND (reference sequence). CDR3 amino acids: CASKTRQGTEAFF. In DNA form, the CDR3 reads TGTGCCAGTAAGACAAGACAGGGCACTGAAGCTTTCTTT.

This chain joins TRBV5-8 and TRBJ2-5, with TRBD1 matching over 8 bases. CDR1 is SGHTS and CDR2 is YDEGEE in the germline V gene. The CDR3 runs to 13 residues. V gave up 4 bases and J gave up 2 bases; unmatched junction bases: 1. CDR3 nucleotides: TGTGCCAGCAGCGGACAGGGTCAAGAGACCCAGTACTTC. It encodes CASSGQGQETQYF. Filled out from reference TRBV5-8 and TRBJ2-5, the complete variable domain reads EAGVTQSPTHLIKTRGQQATLRCSPISGHTSVYWYQQALGLGLQFLLWYDEGEERNRGNFPPRFSGRQFPNYSSELNVNALELEDSALYLCASSGQGQETQYFGPGTRLLVL.

Written as DNA, the CDR3 is TGTGCCAGCAGCTTCCCTCGGGACGGGGGGCGGTACAATGAGCAGTTCTTC. This codes for CASSFPRDGGRYNEQFF. The chain links TRBV11-2 to TRBJ2-1; D may be TRBD2 (7 bases). Germline CDR1 and CDR2: SGHAT and FQNNGV. V lost 3 bases, J lost 4 bases, and 19 bases lay in between. The CDR3 totals 17 residues.

The chain couples TRBV9 to TRBJ2-1; tentative D call: TRBD2 (5 bases). V was trimmed by 2 bases and J by 0 bases, leaving 9 bases between them. The germline gives CDR1 SGDLS, CDR2 YYNGEE. This CDR3 region has 15 residues. CDR3 sequence reads: CASSVGGLSYNEQFF. As DNA, the CDR3 is TGTGCCAGCAGCGTCGGCGGGCTCTCCTACAATGAGCAGTTCTTC.

This clone was detected only once. J is TRBJ2-1 and V is TRBV11-2; the match to TRBD1 covers 8 bases. Per germline, CDR1 SGHAT and CDR2 FQNNGV. CDR3 size: 16 residues. Trimming took 4 bases from V and 3 from J; bases not matched to a gene: 8. CDR3 in DNA: TGTGCCAGCAGCTCGACAGGGGCTCGGTTCTACAATGAGCAGTTCTTC. Protein sequence: CASSSTGARFYNEQFF.

The sample holds a few counts of this clone. The rearrangement uses TRBV25-1 and TRBJ1-4; D unresolved. Germline assignment: CDR1 MGHDK and CDR2 SYGVNS. Deletions cut 7 bases from V and 0 bases from J, with 9 bases between. The CDR3 extends over 14 amino acids. The CDR3 region has the DNA TGTGCCAGCACCGACGGAGCAACTAATGAAAAACTGTTTTTT. Residues: CASTDGATNEKLFF.

The chain employs TRBV7-8 and TRBJ2-2; 9 nucleotides match TRBD1. CDR1 and CDR2 from the germline V gene are SGHVS and FQNEAQ. The CDR3 extends over 16 amino acids. V gave up 5 bases and J gave up 1 base; unmatched junction bases: 5. This CDR3 reads CASSHSDRGNTGELFF. The CDR3 DNA reads as TGTGCCAGCAGCCACTCGGACAGGGGGAACACCGGGGAGCTGTTTTTT.

The V and J genes are TRBV6-1 and TRBJ1-1; D gene ambiguous. Trimming cost V 8 bases and J 6 bases, with 10 bases left between them. Germline V gene lookup returns CDR1 MNHNS and CDR2 SASEGT. This CDR3 has 11 residues. DNA of the CDR3: TGTGCCAGCCGGGGTTCTCCTGAAGCTTTCTTT. Its translation: CASRGSPEAFF.

This clone was detected once. The V and J genes are TRBV7-3 and TRBJ2-2; the match to TRBD2 covers 8 bases. V was pared by 2 bases and J by 4 bases, with 3 bases of the junction left unmatched. Germline CDR1 is SGHTA and CDR2 is FQGTGA. CDR3 size: 15 residues. The CDR3 reads CASSLRGGLTGELFF. CDR3 bases: TGTGCCAGCAGCTTACGGGGGGGACTCACCGGGGAGCTGTTTTTT.

The V and J genes are TRBV10-2 and TRBJ1-5, with TRBD1 matching over 7 bases. The CDR3 sequence is 13 residues long. V lost 6 bases and J lost 2; bases outside the gene matches: 1. The germline CDR1 and CDR2 sequences are WSHSY and SAAADI. The CDR3 region has the DNA TGCGCCAGCAGAGGACAGGGCAATCAGCCCCAGCATTTT. This encodes CASRGQGNQPQHF.

The chain combines TRBV9 with TRBJ2-6; D is undetermined. This CDR3 has 15 residues. Trimming left V 4 bases short and J 1 base short, with 9 bases between. Germline lookup yields CDR1 SGDLS and CDR2 YYNGEE. DNA for the CDR3: TGTGCCAGCAGCCGCGGAGCGTCTGGGGCCAACGTCCTGACTTTC. It encodes CASSRGASGANVLTF.

The rearrangement uses TRBV10-3 and TRBJ1-6, with D possibly TRBD1 on 5 matching bases. The CDR3 covers 20 residues. Per the germline V gene, CDR1 is ENHRY and CDR2 is SYGVKD. V lost 4 bases and J 1 base, leaving 23 bases between the germline ends. The CDR3 here is CAISGRMAGEVGSYNSPLHF. The CDR3 DNA reads TGTGCCATCAGTGGGCGTATGGCGGGGGAGGTTGGGTCCTATAATTCACCCCTCCACTTT.

This clone was counted once. V is TRBV5-1 and J is TRBJ1-1, with a possible D match to TRBD1 (5 bases). CDR1 is SGHRS, CDR2 YFSETQ, per germline. Trimming stripped 4 bases from V and 1 base from J, with 17 bases between. This CDR3 is 16 amino acids long. CDR3 protein: CASSLDGGRWNTEAFF. Here the CDR3 DNA reads TGCGCCAGCAGCCTAGACGGGGGACGCTGGAACACTGAAGCTTTCTTT. Full variable domain (outside the CDR3, taken from reference TRBV5-1 and TRBJ1-1): KAGVTQTPRYLIKTRGQQVTLSCSPISGHRSVSWYQQTPGQGLQFLFEYFSETQRNKGNFPGRFSGRQFSNSRSEMNVSTLELGDSALYLCASSLDGGRWNTEAFFGQGTRLTVV.

V usage is TRBV7-3 and J usage is TRBJ2-5; 9 bases line up with TRBD2. Trimming cost V 7 bases and J 4 bases; bases outside gene matches: 13. This CDR3 comprises 16 residues. The germline gives CDR1 SGHTA, CDR2 FQGTGA. This CDR3 is CASTWASGKVVETQYF. CDR3 nucleotides: TGTGCCAGCACATGGGCTAGCGGGAAGGTGGTAGAGACCCAGTACTTC.

V and J are TRBV5-5 and TRBJ1-1; 8 bases line up with TRBD1. Germline CDR1 reads SGHKS; CDR2 reads YYEKEE (reference sequence). CDR3 length equals 15 residues. J was trimmed by 1 base and V by 2 bases; bases with no gene match: 4. CDR3 in DNA: TGTGCCAGCAGCTTATGGGACAGGCAGAACACTGAAGCTTTCTTT. Residues: CASSLWDRQNTEAFF.

This rearrangement joins TRBV18 to TRBJ1-2; 9 bases agree with TRBD1. Germline values: CDR1 KGHSH, CDR2 LQKENI. The junction had 5 bases not matched to a gene; V was cut back by 5 bases and J by 4 bases. The CDR3 extends over 14 amino acids. CDR3: CASSMGQGLYGYTF. CDR3 bases: TGTGCCAGCTCAATGGGACAGGGACTCTATGGCTACACCTTC.

Written as DNA, the CDR3 is TGTGCCAGCAGTGACCCGACAGGGGTCTACGAGCAGTACTTC. Translated: CASSDPTGVYEQYF. The chain links TRBV2 to TRBJ2-7; 8 nucleotides agree with TRBD1. V lost 3 bases and J lost 3; bases outside the gene matches: 4. This CDR3 region has 14 residues. The germline CDR1 and CDR2 sequences are SNHLY and FYNNEI.